This T cell receptor (beta chain) was identified during a study of OX40 agonist ivuxolimab in advanced cancers. Study-level information: Ivuxolimab doses were 0.01, 0.1, 0.3, 1.5, 3 or 10 mg/kg every 2 weeks.

Broader study findings: Clonal expansion was seen in CD4+ and CD8+ blood T cells by week 6 at 0.1 to 3.0 mg/kg.

V was cut by 3 bases and J by 6 bases, with 8 bases left in between. This CDR3 has 12 residues. Germline values: CDR1 MDHEN, CDR2 SYDVKM. About this clone: Its antigen is currently unknown.

The assay was immunoSEQ multiplex PCR, and TCRdb's table has in-frame clones only and misses some. Among under 85,000 clones listed, approximately 90% were seen once. Patients were ruled out by autoimmune disease history or systemic immunosuppression. The sequenced sample was CD4+ or CD8+ T cells sorted from blood, obtained in a trial of the OX40 agonist ivuxolimab. This clonotype was sampled from an adult with an advanced solid tumor such as melanoma, head and neck, liver or kidney cancer. The chain couples TRBV28 to TRBJ1-2; perhaps TRBD1 as D (6 bases). The CDR3 reads CASSFQGNGYTF. The CDR3 nucleotides read TGTGCCAGCAGTTTTCAGGGGAATGGCTACACCTTC.